Many counts were recorded for the clone carrying this T cell receptor beta chain. Antigen: not known. The entry originates in a study of shared clonotypes between healthy human individuals. Study background: Per donor, three plates held CD4 naive cells, three held CD4 memory, two held CD8 naive and one held CD8 memory. Findings and caveats of the study: Non-shared clonotypes had lower generation probabilities than clonotypes shared by all four sorted-subset donors.

Measured with immunoSEQ multiplex PCR; TCRdb has only the in-frame clones, and not every one. Among some 1 million clones, under 80% were seen once, and the ten largest hold roughly 1.5%. CDR1 is MNHEY, CDR2 SMNVEV, per germline (reference sequence). Deletions cut 6 bases from V and 3 bases from J, with 18 bases between. The CDR3 extends over 15 amino acids. Sample: memory CD4+ T cells sorted from blood. The subset is: CD45RA-negative fraction. This chain links TRBV27 with TRBJ2-7; the D call may be TRBD1 or TRBD2 (5 bases each). The TCR was taken from a man aged 18 to 29 in good health. CDR3 protein: CASSSMWDLSYEQYF. In DNA form, the CDR3 reads TGTGCCAGCAGCTCGATGTGGGACCTTAGCTACGAGCAGTACTTC.